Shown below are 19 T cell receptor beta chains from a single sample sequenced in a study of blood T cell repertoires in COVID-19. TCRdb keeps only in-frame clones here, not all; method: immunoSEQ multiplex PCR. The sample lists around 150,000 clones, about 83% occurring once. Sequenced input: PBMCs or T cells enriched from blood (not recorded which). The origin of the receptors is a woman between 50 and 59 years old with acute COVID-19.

CDR3 protein: CAISETGTGNTEAFF. The CDR3 nucleotides read TGTGCCATCAGTGAGACCGGGACAGGAAACACTGAAGCTTTCTTT. This sequence joins TRBV10-3 and TRBJ1-1; 8 bases map to TRBD1. CDR3 length: 15 amino acids. V dropped 2 bases and J dropped 2; count of bases not matched to a gene: 4. Germline CDR1 and CDR2: ENHRY and SYGVKD.

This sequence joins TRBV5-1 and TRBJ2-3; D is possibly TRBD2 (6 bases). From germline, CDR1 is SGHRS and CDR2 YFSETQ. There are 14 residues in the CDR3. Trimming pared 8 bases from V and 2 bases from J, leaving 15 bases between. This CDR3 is CASQKGGTTDTQYF. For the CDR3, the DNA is TGCGCCAGTCAAAAGGGCGGGACCACAGATACGCAGTATTTT.

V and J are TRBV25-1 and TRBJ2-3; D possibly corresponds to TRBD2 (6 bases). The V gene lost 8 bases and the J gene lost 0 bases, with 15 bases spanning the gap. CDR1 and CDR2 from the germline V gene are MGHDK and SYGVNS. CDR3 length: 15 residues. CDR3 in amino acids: CASAHPRGSTDTQYF. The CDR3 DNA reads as TGTGCCAGCGCCCACCCCCGGGGGAGCACAGATACGCAGTATTTT.

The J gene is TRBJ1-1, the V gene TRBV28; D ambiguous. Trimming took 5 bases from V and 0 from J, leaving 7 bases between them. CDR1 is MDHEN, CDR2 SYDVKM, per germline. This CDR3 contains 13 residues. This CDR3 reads CASSLSVNTEAFF. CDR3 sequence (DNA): TGTGCCAGCAGTCTCTCAGTGAACACTGAAGCTTTCTTT. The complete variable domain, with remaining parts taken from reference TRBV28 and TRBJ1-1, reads DVKVTQSSRYLVKRTGEKVFLECVQDMDHENMFWYRQDPGLGLRLIYFSYDVKMKEKGDIPEGYSVSREKKERFSLILESASTNQTSMYLCASSLSVNTEAFFGQGTRLTVV.

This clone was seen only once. The CDR3 nucleotides read TGTGCCAGCAGCCAAGTATTTGGAAACACCATATATTTT. Encoded protein: CASSQVFGNTIYF. V usage is TRBV14 and J usage is TRBJ1-3; D remains unclear. CDR3 size: 13 residues. V was trimmed by 1 base and J by 3 bases, leaving 4 bases between them. CDR1 is SGHDN, CDR2 FVKESK, per germline.

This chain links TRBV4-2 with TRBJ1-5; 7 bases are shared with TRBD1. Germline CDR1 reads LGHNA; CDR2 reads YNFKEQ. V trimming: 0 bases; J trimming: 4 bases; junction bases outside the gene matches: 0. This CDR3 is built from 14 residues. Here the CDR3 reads CASSQEQGNQPQHF. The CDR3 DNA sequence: TGTGCCAGCAGCCAAGAACAGGGGAATCAGCCCCAGCATTTT.

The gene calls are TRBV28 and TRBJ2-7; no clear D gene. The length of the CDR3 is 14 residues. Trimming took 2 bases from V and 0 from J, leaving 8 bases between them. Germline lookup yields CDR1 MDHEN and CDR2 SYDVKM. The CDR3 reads CASSLEISSYEQYF. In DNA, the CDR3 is TGTGCCAGCAGTTTAGAAATCAGCTCCTACGAGCAGTACTTC. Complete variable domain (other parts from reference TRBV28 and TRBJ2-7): DVKVTQSSRYLVKRTGEKVFLECVQDMDHENMFWYRQDPGLGLRLIYFSYDVKMKEKGDIPEGYSVSREKKERFSLILESASTNQTSMYLCASSLEISSYEQYFGPGTRLTVT.

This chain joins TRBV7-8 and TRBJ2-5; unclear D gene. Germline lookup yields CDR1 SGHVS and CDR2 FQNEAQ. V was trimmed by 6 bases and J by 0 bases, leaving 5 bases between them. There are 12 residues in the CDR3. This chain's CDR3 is CASSRDQETQYF. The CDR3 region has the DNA TGTGCCAGCAGTCGGGACCAAGAGACCCAGTACTTC. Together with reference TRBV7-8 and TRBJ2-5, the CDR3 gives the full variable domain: GAGVSQSPRYKVAKRGQDVALRCDPISGHVSLFWYQQALGQGPEFLTYFQNEAQLDKSGLPSDRFFAERPEGSVSTLKIQRTQQEDSAVYLCASSRDQETQYFGPGTRLLVL.

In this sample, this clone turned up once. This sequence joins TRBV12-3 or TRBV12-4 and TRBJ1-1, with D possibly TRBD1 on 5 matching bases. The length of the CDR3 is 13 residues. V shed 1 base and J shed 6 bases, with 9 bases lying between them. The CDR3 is CASSLVGDPEAFF. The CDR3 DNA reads TGTGCCAGCAGTTTAGTAGGGGATCCTGAAGCTTTCTTT.

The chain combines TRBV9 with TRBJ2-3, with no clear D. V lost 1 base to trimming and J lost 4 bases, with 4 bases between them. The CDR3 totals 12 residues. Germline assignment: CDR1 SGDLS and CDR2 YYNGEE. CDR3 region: CASSVSADTQYF. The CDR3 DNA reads TGTGCCAGCAGCGTATCAGCAGATACGCAGTATTTT. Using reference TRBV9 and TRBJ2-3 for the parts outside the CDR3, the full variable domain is DSGVTQTPKHLITATGQRVTLRCSPRSGDLSVYWYQQSLDQGLQFLIQYYNGEERAKGNILERFSAQQFPDLHSELNLSSLELGDSALYFCASSVSADTQYFGPGTRLTVL.

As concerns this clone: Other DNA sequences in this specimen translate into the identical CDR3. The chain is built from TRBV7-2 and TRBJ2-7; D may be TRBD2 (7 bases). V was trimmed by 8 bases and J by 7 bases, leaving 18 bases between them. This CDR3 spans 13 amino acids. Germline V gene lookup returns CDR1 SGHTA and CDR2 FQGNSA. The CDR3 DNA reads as TGTGCCAGCTCCCTAGGGGGGGTGGGGGAGCAGTACTTC. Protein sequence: CASSLGGVGEQYF.

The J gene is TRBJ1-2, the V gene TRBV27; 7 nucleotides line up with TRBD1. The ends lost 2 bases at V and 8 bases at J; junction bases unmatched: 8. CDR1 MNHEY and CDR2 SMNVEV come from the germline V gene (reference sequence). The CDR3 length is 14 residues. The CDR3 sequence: CASSLRRGLYGYTF. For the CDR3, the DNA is TGTGCCAGCAGTTTACGGAGGGGGCTGTACGGCTACACCTTC.

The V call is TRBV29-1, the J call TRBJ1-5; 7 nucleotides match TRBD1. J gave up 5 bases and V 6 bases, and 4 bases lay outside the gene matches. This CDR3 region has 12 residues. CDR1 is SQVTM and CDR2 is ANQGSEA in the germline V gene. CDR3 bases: TGCAGCGTCACCGACAGGGATCAGCCCCAGCATTTT. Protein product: CSVTDRDQPQHF.

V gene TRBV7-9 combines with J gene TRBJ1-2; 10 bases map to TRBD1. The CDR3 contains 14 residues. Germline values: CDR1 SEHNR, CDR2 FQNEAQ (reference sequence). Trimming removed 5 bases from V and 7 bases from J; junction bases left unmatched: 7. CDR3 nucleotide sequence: TGTGCCAGCAGCCGCGACAGGGGGCAGGGTGGCTACACCTTC. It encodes CASSRDRGQGGYTF.

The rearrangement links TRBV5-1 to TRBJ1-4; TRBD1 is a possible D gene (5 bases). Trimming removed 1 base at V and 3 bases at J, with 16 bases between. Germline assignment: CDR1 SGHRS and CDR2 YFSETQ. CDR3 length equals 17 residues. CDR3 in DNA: TGCGCCAGCAGCTTGCGGGGGGGTTTGAGGCCTAATGAAAAACTGTTTTTT. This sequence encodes CASSLRGGLRPNEKLFF.

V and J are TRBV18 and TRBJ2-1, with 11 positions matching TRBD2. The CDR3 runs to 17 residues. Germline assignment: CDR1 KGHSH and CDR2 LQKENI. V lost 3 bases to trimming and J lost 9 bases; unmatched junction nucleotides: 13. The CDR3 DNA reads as TGTGCCAGCTCACCCCGTCTAGCGGGAGGTGCCCCCGGTGAGCAGTTCTTC. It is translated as CASSPRLAGGAPGEQFF.

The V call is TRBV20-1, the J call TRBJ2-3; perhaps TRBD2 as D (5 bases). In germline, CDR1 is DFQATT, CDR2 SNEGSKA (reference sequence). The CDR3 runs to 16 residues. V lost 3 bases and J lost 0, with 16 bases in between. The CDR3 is CSASGWAEDSTDTQYF. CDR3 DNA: TGCAGTGCTAGTGGATGGGCGGAGGATAGCACAGATACGCAGTATTTT.

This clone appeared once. CDR3 nucleotide sequence: TGTGCCAGCTCACCCTTGCCCCCGACTAGCGGGAGAGCTAGCACAGATACGCAGTATTTT. Translated: CASSPLPPTSGRASTDTQYF. The chain has TRBV18 and TRBJ2-3, with 12 positions matching TRBD2. V lost 3 bases and J lost 0; bases outside the gene matches: 13. The CDR3 covers 20 residues. The germline V gene has CDR1 KGHSH and CDR2 LQKENI. Drawing the rest from reference TRBV18 and TRBJ2-3, the complete variable domain is NAGVMQNPRHLVRRRGQEARLRCSPMKGHSHVYWYRQLPEEGLKFMVYLQKENIIDESGMPKERFSAEFPKEGPSILRIQQVVRGDSAAYFCASSPLPPTSGRASTDTQYFGPGTRLTVL.

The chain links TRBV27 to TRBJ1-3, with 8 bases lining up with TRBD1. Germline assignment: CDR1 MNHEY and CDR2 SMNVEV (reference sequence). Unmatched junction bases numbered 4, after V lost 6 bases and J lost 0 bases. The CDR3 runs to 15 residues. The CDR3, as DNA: TGTGCCAGCAGCCGTACAGGGGGCTCTGGAAACACCATATATTTT. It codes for CASSRTGGSGNTIYF.